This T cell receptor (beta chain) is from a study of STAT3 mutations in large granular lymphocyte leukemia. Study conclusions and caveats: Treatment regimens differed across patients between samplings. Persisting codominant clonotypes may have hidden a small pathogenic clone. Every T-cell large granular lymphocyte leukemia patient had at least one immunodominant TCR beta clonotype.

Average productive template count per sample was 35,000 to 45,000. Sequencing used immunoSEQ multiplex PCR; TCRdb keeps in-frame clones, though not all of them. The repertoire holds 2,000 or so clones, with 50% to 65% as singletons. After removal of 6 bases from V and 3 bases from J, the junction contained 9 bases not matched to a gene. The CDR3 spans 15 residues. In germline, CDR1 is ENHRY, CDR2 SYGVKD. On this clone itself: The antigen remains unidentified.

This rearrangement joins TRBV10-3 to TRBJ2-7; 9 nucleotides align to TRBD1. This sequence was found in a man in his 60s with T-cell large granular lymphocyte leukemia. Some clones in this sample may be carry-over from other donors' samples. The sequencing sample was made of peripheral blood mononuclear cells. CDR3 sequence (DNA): TGTGCCATCAGACCCGGGACAGGGAGGGTCTACGAGCAGTACTTC. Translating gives CAIRPGTGRVYEQYF.